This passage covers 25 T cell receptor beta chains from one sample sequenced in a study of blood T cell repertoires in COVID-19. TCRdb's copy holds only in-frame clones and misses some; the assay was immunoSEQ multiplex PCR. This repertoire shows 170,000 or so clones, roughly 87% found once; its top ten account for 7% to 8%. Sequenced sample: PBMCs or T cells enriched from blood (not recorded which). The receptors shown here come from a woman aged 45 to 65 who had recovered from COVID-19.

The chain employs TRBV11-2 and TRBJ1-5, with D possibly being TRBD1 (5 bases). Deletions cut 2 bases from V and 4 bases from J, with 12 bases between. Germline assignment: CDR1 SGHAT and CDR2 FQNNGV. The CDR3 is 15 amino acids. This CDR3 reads CASSLYDSPNQPQHF. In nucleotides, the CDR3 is TGTGCCAGCAGCTTATATGACAGCCCTAATCAGCCCCAGCATTTT.

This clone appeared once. The CDR3 DNA follows: TGTGCCAGCAGCTCAGGGATAACTAATGAAAAACTGTTTTTT. It yields the protein CASSSGITNEKLFF. The J gene is TRBJ1-4, the V gene TRBV6-5, with D possibly being TRBD1 (5 bases). CDR3 length: 14 residues. Trimming took 6 bases from V and 1 from J, leaving 9 bases between them. Germline V lookup: CDR1 MNHEY, CDR2 SVGAGI.

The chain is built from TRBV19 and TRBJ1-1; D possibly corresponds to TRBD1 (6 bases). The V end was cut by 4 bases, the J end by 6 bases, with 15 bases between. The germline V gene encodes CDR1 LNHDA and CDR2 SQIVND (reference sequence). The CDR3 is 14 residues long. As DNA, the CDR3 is TGTGCCAGTAGTAGGTTAACAGGGCCGGCTGAAGCTTTCTTT. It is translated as CASSRLTGPAEAFF.

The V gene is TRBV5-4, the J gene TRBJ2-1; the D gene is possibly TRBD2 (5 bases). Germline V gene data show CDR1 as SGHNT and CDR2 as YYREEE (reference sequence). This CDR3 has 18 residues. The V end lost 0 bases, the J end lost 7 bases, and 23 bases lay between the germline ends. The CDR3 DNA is TGTGCCAGCAGCTTGGCGCCCTTAGCGTCAATACTGGGGAATGAGCAGTTCTTC. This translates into CASSLAPLASILGNEQFF.

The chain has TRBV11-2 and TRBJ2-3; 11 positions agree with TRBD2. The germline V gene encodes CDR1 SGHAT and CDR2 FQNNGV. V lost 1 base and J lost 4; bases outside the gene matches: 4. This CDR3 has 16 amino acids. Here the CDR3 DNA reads TGTGCCAGCAGCTTAGTACTAGCGGGAGCGGCAGATACGCAGTATTTT. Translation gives CASSLVLAGAADTQYF.

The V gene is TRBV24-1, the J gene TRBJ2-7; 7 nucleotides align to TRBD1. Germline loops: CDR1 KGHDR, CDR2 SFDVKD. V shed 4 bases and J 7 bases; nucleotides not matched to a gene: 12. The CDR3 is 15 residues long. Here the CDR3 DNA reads TGTGCCACCAGTGAAGGGGGCCGGAATCTGGGGGAGCAGTACTTC. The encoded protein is CATSEGGRNLGEQYF.

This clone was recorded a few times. CDR3 DNA sequence: TGTGCCAGCAGTTTAACTAGCTCCTACGAGCAGTACTTC. This gives the protein CASSLTSSYEQYF. V gene TRBV27 combines with J gene TRBJ2-7, with TRBD2 as a possible D gene (5 bases). The germline V gene encodes CDR1 MNHEY and CDR2 SMNVEV (reference sequence). The CDR3 spans 13 residues. V lost 2 bases, J lost 0 bases, and 5 bases lay in between.

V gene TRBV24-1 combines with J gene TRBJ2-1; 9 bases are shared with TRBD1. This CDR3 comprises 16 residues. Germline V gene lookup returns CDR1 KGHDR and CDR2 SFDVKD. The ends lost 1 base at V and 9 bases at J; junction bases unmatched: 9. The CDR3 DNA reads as TGTGCCACCAGTGATTTAGATACAGGGGGCAAGGGTGAGCAGTTCTTC. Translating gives CATSDLDTGGKGEQFF.

The CDR3 region has the DNA TGTGCCAGCAGCGGGACAGGGGGCCTCAATCAGCCCCAGCATTTT. This translates into CASSGTGGLNQPQHF. The chain has TRBV28 and TRBJ1-5; 12 bases map to TRBD1. The CDR3 contains 15 residues. The J segment lost 3 bases and the V segment lost 6 bases, leaving 3 bases of the junction unmatched. Germline V gene sequence: CDR1 MDHEN, CDR2 SYDVKM.

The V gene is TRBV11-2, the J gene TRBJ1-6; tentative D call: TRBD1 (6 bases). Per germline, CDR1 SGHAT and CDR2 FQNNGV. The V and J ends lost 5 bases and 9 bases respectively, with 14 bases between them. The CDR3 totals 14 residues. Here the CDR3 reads CASSHGGASSPLHF. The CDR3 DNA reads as TGTGCCAGCAGCCACGGGGGGGCCAGTTCACCCCTCCACTTT.

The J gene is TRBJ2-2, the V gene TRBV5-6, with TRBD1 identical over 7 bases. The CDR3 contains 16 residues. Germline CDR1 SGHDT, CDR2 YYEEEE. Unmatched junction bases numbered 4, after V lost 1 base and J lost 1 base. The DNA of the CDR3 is TGTGCCAGCAGCTTGAAGGGGGCCCGGAACACCGGGGAGCTGTTTTTT. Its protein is CASSLKGARNTGELFF.

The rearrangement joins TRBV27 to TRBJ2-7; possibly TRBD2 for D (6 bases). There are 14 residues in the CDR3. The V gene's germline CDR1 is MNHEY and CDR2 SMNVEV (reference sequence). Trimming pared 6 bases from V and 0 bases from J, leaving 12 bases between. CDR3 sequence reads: CASSHGGASYEQYF. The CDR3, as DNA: TGTGCCAGCAGCCACGGAGGGGCCTCCTACGAGCAGTACTTC.

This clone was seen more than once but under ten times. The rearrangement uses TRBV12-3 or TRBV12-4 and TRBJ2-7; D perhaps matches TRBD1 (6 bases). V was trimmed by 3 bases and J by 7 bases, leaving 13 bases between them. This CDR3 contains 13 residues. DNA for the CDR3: TGTGCCAGCAGTTTTTCGACAGGCCGGGAGCAGTACTTC. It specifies CASSFSTGREQYF.

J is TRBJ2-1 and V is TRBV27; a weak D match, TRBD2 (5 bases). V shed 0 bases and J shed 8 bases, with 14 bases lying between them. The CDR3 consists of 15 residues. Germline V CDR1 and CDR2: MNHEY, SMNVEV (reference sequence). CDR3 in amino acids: CASSLSQRSRDEQFF. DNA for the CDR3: TGTGCCAGCAGTTTATCCCAGCGGAGCCGGGATGAGCAGTTCTTC.

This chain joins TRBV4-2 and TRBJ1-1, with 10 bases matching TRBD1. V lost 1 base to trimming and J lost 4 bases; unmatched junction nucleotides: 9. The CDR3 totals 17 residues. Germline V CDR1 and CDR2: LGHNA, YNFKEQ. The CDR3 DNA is TGTGCCAGCAGCCAAGGACAGGGGGCGCTTTTGGGCACTGAAGCTTTCTTT. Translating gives CASSQGQGALLGTEAFF.

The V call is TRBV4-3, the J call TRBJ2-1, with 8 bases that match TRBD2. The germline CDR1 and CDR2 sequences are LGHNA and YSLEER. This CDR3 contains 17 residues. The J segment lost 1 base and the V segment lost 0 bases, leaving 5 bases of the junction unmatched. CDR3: CASSQDPGGGSYNEQFF. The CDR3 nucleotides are TGCGCCAGCAGCCAAGATCCCGGCGGGGGGTCCTACAATGAGCAGTTCTTC.

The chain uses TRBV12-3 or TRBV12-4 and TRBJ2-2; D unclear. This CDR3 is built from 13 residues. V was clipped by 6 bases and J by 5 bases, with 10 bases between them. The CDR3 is CASSQNVTGELFF. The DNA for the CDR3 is TGTGCCAGCAGCCAGAATGTAACCGGGGAGCTGTTTTTT.

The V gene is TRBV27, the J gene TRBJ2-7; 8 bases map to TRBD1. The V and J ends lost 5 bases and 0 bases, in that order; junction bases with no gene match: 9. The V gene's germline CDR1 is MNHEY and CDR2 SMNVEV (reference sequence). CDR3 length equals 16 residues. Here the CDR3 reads CASSVTDRASSYEQYF. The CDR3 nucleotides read TGTGCCAGCAGTGTCACGGACAGGGCCTCCTCCTACGAGCAGTACTTC.

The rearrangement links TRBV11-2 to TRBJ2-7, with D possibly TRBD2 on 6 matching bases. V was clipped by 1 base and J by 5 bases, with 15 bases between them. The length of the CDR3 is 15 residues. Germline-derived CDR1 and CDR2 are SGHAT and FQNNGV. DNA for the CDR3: TGTGCCAGCAGCTTAGCTTTCCAGGGAGGCAACGAGCAGTACTTC. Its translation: CASSLAFQGGNEQYF.

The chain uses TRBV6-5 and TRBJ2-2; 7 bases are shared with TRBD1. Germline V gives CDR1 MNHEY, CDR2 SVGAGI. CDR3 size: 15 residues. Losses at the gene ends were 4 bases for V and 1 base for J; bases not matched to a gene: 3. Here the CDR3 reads CASSSRTGNTGELFF. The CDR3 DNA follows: TGTGCCAGCAGTTCAAGGACAGGGAACACCGGGGAGCTGTTTTTT.

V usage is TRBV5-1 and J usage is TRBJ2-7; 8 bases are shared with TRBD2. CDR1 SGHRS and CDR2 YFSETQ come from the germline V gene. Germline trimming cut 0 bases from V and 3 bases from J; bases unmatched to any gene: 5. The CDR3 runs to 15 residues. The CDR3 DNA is TGCGCCAGCAGCTTGGAAATAGCGGGACTCTACGAGCAGTACTTC. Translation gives CASSLEIAGLYEQYF.

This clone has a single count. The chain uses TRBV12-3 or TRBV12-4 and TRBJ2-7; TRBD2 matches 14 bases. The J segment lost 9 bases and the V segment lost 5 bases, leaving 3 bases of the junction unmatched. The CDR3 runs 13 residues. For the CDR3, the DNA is TGTGCCAGCAGTCCGACTAGCGGGAGGGGGCAGTACTTC. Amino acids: CASSPTSGRGQYF.

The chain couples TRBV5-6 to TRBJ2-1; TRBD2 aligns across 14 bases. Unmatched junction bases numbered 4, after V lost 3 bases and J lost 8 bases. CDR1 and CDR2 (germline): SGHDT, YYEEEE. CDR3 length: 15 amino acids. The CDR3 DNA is TGTGCCAGCAGCTCCGGGACTAGCGGGAGATATGAGCAGTTCTTC. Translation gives CASSSGTSGRYEQFF.

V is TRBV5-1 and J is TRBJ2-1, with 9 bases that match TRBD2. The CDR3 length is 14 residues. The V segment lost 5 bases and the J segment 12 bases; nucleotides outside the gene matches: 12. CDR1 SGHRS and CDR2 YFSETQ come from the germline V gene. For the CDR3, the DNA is TGCGCCAGCAGTATGAATCGGCGGGAGGGCCGGCAGTTCTTC. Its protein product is CASSMNRREGRQFF. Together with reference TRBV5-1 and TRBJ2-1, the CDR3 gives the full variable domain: KAGVTQTPRYLIKTRGQQVTLSCSPISGHRSVSWYQQTPGQGLQFLFEYFSETQRNKGNFPGRFSGRQFSNSRSEMNVSTLELGDSALYLCASSMNRREGRQFFGPGTRLTVL.

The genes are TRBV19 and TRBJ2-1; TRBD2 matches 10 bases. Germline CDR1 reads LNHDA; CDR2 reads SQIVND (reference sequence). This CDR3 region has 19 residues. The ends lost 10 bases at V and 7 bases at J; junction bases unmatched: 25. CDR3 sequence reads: CATPPVSGTSVIVGNEQFF. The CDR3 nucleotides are TGTGCCACCCCGCCAGTTAGTGGGACTAGCGTCATCGTAGGGAATGAGCAGTTCTTC.